The present TCR beta chain was sequenced within a study of blood T cell repertoires in COVID-19 (TCRdb year 2020). At the level of the whole study: Samples covering the acute and convalescent phases of COVID-19 were provided by collaborators in the United States, Italy and Spain. Subjects who had been exposed to COVID-19, were actively infected with it, or had recovered from it provided the deeply sampled blood TCRbeta repertoires that made up the dataset. The sample metadata nearly always contained a de-identified subject ID, COVID-19 status, age in years and sex. Where available, HLA class I and class II types were taken from metadata supplied by the sample provider and were not determined by assay-based typing. The prospective study material was composed of cDNA or gDNA derived from T cells, B-cell-depleted T cells, or PBMCs. The samples were drawn from two sources: the first 160 participants of the ongoing ImmuneRACE study, and 1,000 to 1,500 subjects contributed by 6 global collaborators. A freely available public database, intended as a resource for researchers studying the immune response to SARS-CoV-2, is where the repertoires were released. Broad study findings and their caveats: The amount of clinical and demographic metadata varied by source and participant and was provided uncurated.

This clone was seen more than once but under ten times. Which antigen it targets is not known. Within one base of it there is no much larger clone, and no base qualities were kept. TCRbeta CDR3 regions were amplified from genomic DNA using the immunoSEQ Assay, a bias-controlled multiplex PCR. As for the authors' bioinformatics: The number of nucleated cells in each sample was estimated by amplification of reference gene primers within the assay. To quantify the absolute abundance of each unique TCRbeta CDR3 rearrangement, sequence reads were collapsed and filtered. For each sample, productive Simpson clonality was calculated as the square root of Simpson's diversity index across productive rearrangements. The table was pulled from immuneACCESS by TCRdb, which kept in-frame rearrangements only. Such tables lose some clones; where checked, under half of the loss comes from unresolved V genes, and the rest has no known cause. V, J and clone size derive from that table, while D and trimming were established from the DNA sequence. Present in this sample are about 240,000 clones, around 88% of which were seen just once. Over 4% of the sample goes to the ten largest clones.

In the prospective study, participants were roughly 18 to 100 years old, resided in fewer than 25 geographic areas of the United States, and were enrolled through a virtual design. In the prospective study, participants were assigned to cohorts based on the clinical history participants reported in a screening survey and a study questionnaire. ImmuneRACE Cohort 3 recovered participants were defined by two consecutive negative NP/OP PCR tests, healthcare professional clearance, or symptom resolution. Mobile phlebotomists in the prospective study collected whole blood, serum and a nasopharyngeal or oropharyngeal swab from every participant. Participants in the prospective study had the option to provide additional blood draws and questionnaires over a roughly two-month period. Prospective study blood samples were shipped either frozen or at room temperature before DNA extraction. The germline V gene sets CDR1 to LGHNA and CDR2 to YNFKEQ. The CDR3 sequence holds 14 residues, the cysteine and phenylalanine included. Left in the record is the CDR3 DNA by itself, 42 bases read in frame from the first base. Cut back by 1 base and 2 bases, the V and J ends lie 9 bases apart.

This TCR was sampled from a woman in her twenties or thirties who had recovered from COVID-19. The chain employs TRBV4-2 and TRBJ2-7, with no confident D gene call. What was sequenced was PBMCs or T cells enriched from blood (not recorded which). The base sequence is TGTGCCAGCAGCCAAGGGGCACTGACCTACGAGCAGTACTTC. Its protein product is CASSQGALTYEQYF.